This is a list of T cell receptor beta chains from one sample in a study of T cells after yellow fever vaccination. One entry per CDR3 protein results from TCRdb running MiXCR on the 5' RACE reads. Of 450,000 to 600,000 distinct CDR3 sequences in the sample, 17% are singletons; the top ten hold around 16%. The specimen was PBMCs, collected about 5 days after the first yellow fever vaccination. The receptors shown here come from a man aged 18 to 30 who received the YFV17D yellow fever vaccine. CDR3s include the opening cysteine and the closing phenylalanine or tryptophan.

v_call	j_call	cdr3_aa
TRBV7-2	TRBJ1-4	CASSSARGPSNEKLFF
TRBV18	TRBJ1-1	CASSSGTVGTEAFF
TRBV5-1	TRBJ2-3	CASRLRGAGTDTQYF
TRBV5-1	TRBJ2-1	CASSPENGQGDEQFF
TRBV15	TRBJ1-1	CATSNGNPRDSPEAFF
TRBV7-2	TRBJ2-5	CASSFRTGSSQETQYF
TRBV2	TRBJ1-2	CASRPTQGGGYTF
TRBV4-1	TRBJ2-2	CASSHGGTTHRELFF
TRBV19	TRBJ2-1	CASSIETAGTNYNEQFF
TRBV6-2/TRBV6-3	TRBJ1-3	CASSPGQGRSGNTIYF
TRBV12-3/TRBV12-4	TRBJ2-4	CASGSTVAKNIQYF
TRBV7-2	TRBJ2-3	CASSLAGTSGFFTQYF
TRBV18	TRBJ1-1	CASSPGTGGLNTEAFF
TRBV18	TRBJ1-2	CASSETREGYTF
TRBV28	TRBJ1-3	CASTSTGNTIYF
TRBV10-3	TRBJ2-5	CAISDFGGAKETQYF
TRBV7-3	TRBJ1-1	CASSLTTGARTEAFF
TRBV20-1	TRBJ1-1	CSARDTGVGTEAFF
TRBV27	TRBJ2-5	CASSLWDRETQYF
TRBV2	TRBJ1-2	CASSGPLGYGYTF
TRBV29-1	TRBJ2-2	CSVVGGTGELFF
TRBV29-1	TRBJ1-6	CSVRKDSSNSPLHF
TRBV12-3/TRBV12-4	TRBJ1-2	CASSSAGFANYGYTF
TRBV7-9	TRBJ2-1	CASSFQAGGPNEQFF
TRBV10-2	TRBJ2-1	CASADRDDDEQFF
TRBV5-6	TRBJ2-7	CASSLGLDYEQYF
TRBV7-2	TRBJ1-1	CASSLMAGQLSTEAFF
TRBV20-1	TRBJ1-5	CSARSAVSVGGQPQHF
TRBV11-3	TRBJ2-3	CASSVGVRDPDTQYF
TRBV5-1	TRBJ1-1	CASSPQGGSEAFF
TRBV20-1	TRBJ2-3	CSAGFSVLGHTQYF
TRBV18	TRBJ2-3	CASSQITDTQYF
TRBV5-4	TRBJ2-3	CASSLEQASDTQYF
TRBV5-1	TRBJ2-2	CASSLLTGSAPGELFF
TRBV4-3	TRBJ2-1	CASSVLAGVYNEQFF
TRBV20-1	TRBJ2-7	CSARDIGGNEQYF
TRBV4-1	TRBJ2-7	CASSQEDRARYEQYF